This TCR beta chain was recovered during a study of response to subunit inactivated influenza vaccine. CDR1 is MGHRA and CDR2 is YSYEKL in the germline V gene. CDR3 length equals 16 residues. The V and J ends lost 4 bases and 0 bases respectively, with 13 bases between them. Using its own MiXCR run on the RT-PCR reads, TCRdb lists one record per CDR3 protein. The sample has 650,000 to 700,000 distinct CDR3 sequences, roughly 14% seen once. This clonotype came up a few times. The V and J genes are TRBV4-1 and TRBJ2-1, with a weak D call TRBD1 (6 bases). Here the sequenced sample was PBMCs from blood, taken less than 13 days after vaccination. The sequence derives from a man aged 50-59 years who received an inactivated influenza vaccine. The CDR3 coding sequence is TGCGCCAGCAGCCTTCAACAGGGTATCTCCTACAATGAGCAGTTCTTC. This encodes CASSLQQGISYNEQFF.